The present TCR beta chain was sequenced within a study of T cell repertoires in cytomegalovirus infection (dated by TCRdb to the late 2010s). Study-wide context: Donor HLA type was relevant to the analysis, as public TCR beta signatures indicated carriage of CMV infection together with the matching HLA type. The paper's findings and limits, for the study overall: The ex vivo response was dominated by HLA-C-restricted CMV-specific TCR beta clonotypes, which also provided the single most frequent clonotype in two of eight donors. Cumulative frequency of public TCR beta family members discriminated carriers of CMV infection plus the relevant HLA type in this cohort and an independent approximately 370-donor cohort.

Details on this clonotype: It lacks a known antigen. No quality values exist for individual bases; no much larger clone is one base distant.

Trimming removed 5 bases from V and 1 base from J, leaving 9 bases between the germline ends. Looking up the germline V gene (reference sequence) yields CDR1 SEHNR and CDR2 FQNEAQ. Reading from cysteine to phenylalanine, the CDR3 counts 14 amino acids. Just CDR3 DNA is preserved here, 42 bases in frame from base 1. The instrument given in TCRdb is Illumina HiSeq 1500. TCRdb reprocessing: public reads trimmed at Q25 with fastp, clones called with MiXCR, in-frame beta chains kept. Identical CDR3 proteins give one entry, which carries the most common genes and DNA. The sample profile shows 300,000 or so distinct CDR3 sequences; about 26% of them were found once. The ten most abundant clones make up approximately 14% of the sample.

The source of this sequence is a human donor in good health (CMV status not recorded). Some clones in this sample may be carry-over from other donors' samples. The chain is made from TRBV7-9 and TRBJ1-5; the D gene cannot be named for sure. The sample comprised PBMCs. The DNA reads TGTGCCAGCAGCGCTGCAAGGAGCAATCAGCCCCAGCATTTT. Translated, it reads CASSAARSNQPQHF.